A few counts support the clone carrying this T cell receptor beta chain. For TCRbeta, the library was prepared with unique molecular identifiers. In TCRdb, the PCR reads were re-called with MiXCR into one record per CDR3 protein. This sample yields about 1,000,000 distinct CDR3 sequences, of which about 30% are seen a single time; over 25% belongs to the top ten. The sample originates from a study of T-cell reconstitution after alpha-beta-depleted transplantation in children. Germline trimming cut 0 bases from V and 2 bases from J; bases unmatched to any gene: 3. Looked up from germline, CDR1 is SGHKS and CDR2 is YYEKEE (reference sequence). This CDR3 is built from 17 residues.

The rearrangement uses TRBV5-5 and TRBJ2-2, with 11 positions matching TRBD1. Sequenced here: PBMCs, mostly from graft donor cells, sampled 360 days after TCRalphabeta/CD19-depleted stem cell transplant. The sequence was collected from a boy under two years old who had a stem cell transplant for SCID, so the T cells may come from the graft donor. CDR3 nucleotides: TGTGCCAGCAGCTTGGTCCGGACAGGGGGCAACACCGGGGAGCTGTTTTTT. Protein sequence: CASSLVRTGGNTGELFF.